This TCR beta chain was captured in a study of blood T cell repertoires in COVID-19. The CDR3 runs to 15 residues. V lost 5 bases, J lost 3 bases, and 8 bases stayed unmatched. Germline CDR1 and CDR2: SGHRS and YFSETQ. Clones were sequenced by immunoSEQ multiplex PCR, and TCRdb holds only the in-frame ones, with some missing. The table includes 300,000 to 400,000 clones, around 87% detected once. The J gene is TRBJ2-3, the V gene TRBV5-1, with 8 bases identical to TRBD2. This TCR derives from a woman aged 45-59 years with COVID-19, enrolled during active disease. Input material: peripheral blood. DNA for the CDR3: TGCGCCAGCAGTCGTGACCAGCGGGAGACAGATACGCAGTATTTT. Translation: CASSRDQRETDTQYF.